The rows below give T cell receptor beta chains drawn from one sample of a study of PD-L1 blockade in urothelial cancer. Method: immunoSEQ multiplex PCR; TCRdb's copy keeps in-frame clones and lacks some. The table includes 100,000 to 150,000 clones, about 83% detected once. The specimen was PBMCs, collected around atezolizumab (anti-PD-L1) treatment. The receptors were sampled from a man aged 50-60 years with urothelial cancer. Both conserved end residues are part of each CDR3. Fields, in order: J gene, D gene, clone size, V gene, CDR3 protein, CDR3 DNA. A D gene is named only where the DNA matches it firmly. The listing skips clone size in some rows; elsewhere it reads once, few, many or a size class.

j_gene: TRBJ2-5; d_gene: NA; abundance: few; v_gene: TRBV28; CDR3aa: CASSSRPLFSQYF; CDR3nt: TGTGCCAGCAGCTCCCGTCCCCTATTCTCCCAGTACTTC
j_gene: TRBJ2-3; d_gene: NA; abundance: NA; v_gene: TRBV2; CDR3aa: CASKIGGDTQYF; CDR3nt: TGTGCCAGCAAGATCGGTGGAGATACGCAGTATTTT
j_gene: TRBJ2-1; d_gene: TRBD1; abundance: NA; v_gene: TRBV7-9; CDR3aa: CASSARGQTDEQFF; CDR3nt: TGTGCCAGCAGCGCTAGGGGACAGACAGATGAGCAGTTCTTC
j_gene: TRBJ1-5; d_gene: TRBD1; abundance: few; v_gene: TRBV2; CDR3aa: CASRKDRVGDQPQHF; CDR3nt: TGTGCCAGCAGGAAGGACAGGGTAGGGGATCAGCCCCAGCATTTT
j_gene: TRBJ2-2; d_gene: NA; abundance: few; v_gene: TRBV27; CDR3aa: CASSSQPSNTGELFF; CDR3nt: TGTGCCAGCAGTTCACAACCGTCGAACACCGGGGAGCTGTTTTTT
j_gene: TRBJ2-5; d_gene: TRBD1; abundance: once; v_gene: TRBV6-6; CDR3aa: CASSYSIGGSQETQYF; CDR3nt: TGTGCCAGCAGTTACTCGATAGGGGGCAGCCAAGAGACCCAGTACTTC
j_gene: TRBJ1-5; d_gene: TRBD1; abundance: NA; v_gene: TRBV6-1; CDR3aa: CASSEPGQGYQPQHF; CDR3nt: TGTGCCAGCAGTGAACCGGGACAGGGTTATCAGCCCCAGCATTTT
j_gene: TRBJ2-2; d_gene: TRBD1; abundance: NA; v_gene: TRBV27; CDR3aa: CASSFSDRVGTGELFF; CDR3nt: TGTGCCAGCAGTTTCTCCGACAGGGTAGGGACCGGGGAGCTGTTTTTT
j_gene: TRBJ2-1; d_gene: NA; abundance: NA; v_gene: TRBV18; CDR3aa: CASSQTDNEQFF; CDR3nt: TGTGCCAGCTCACAGACTGATAATGAGCAGTTCTTC
j_gene: TRBJ2-7; d_gene: NA; abundance: NA; v_gene: TRBV27; CDR3aa: CASSTGVGFGAYEQYF; CDR3nt: TGTGCCAGCAGTACCGGGGTCGGGTTCGGGGCCTACGAGCAGTACTTC
j_gene: TRBJ2-7; d_gene: TRBD1; abundance: once; v_gene: TRBV4-1; CDR3aa: CASSRAGTGGWDEQYF; CDR3nt: TGCGCCAGCAGCCGCGCCGGGACAGGGGGATGGGACGAGCAGTACTTC
j_gene: TRBJ1-4; d_gene: NA; abundance: NA; v_gene: TRBV2; CDR3aa: CASSEKTGLGKEKLFF; CDR3nt: TGTGCCAGCAGTGAAAAAACAGGGCTAGGGAAAGAAAAACTGTTTTTT
j_gene: TRBJ2-5; d_gene: NA; abundance: NA; v_gene: TRBV19; CDR3aa: CATKTTGLQETQYF; CDR3nt: TGTGCCACTAAGACGACAGGACTCCAAGAGACCCAGTACTTC
j_gene: TRBJ1-6; d_gene: TRBD1; abundance: few; v_gene: TRBV5-1; CDR3aa: CASSLVGGRSPLHF; CDR3nt: TGCGCCAGCAGCTTGGTAGGGGGCAGGTCACCCCTCCACTTT
j_gene: TRBJ2-7; d_gene: TRBD1; abundance: NA; v_gene: TRBV2; CDR3aa: CASNLEGTAISYEQYF; CDR3nt: TGTGCCAGCAACCTAGAGGGGACAGCAATATCCTACGAGCAGTACTTC
j_gene: TRBJ1-6; d_gene: TRBD1; abundance: NA; v_gene: TRBV6-5; CDR3aa: CASSTIGQGGSPLHF; CDR3nt: TGTGCCAGCAGTACGATTGGACAGGGTGGTTCACCCCTCCACTTT
j_gene: TRBJ2-7; d_gene: TRBD2; abundance: NA; v_gene: TRBV5-4; CDR3aa: CASSSGTSGKPYEQYF; CDR3nt: TGTGCCAGCAGCTCCGGGACTAGCGGGAAGCCCTACGAGCAGTACTTC
j_gene: TRBJ1-5; d_gene: NA; abundance: few; v_gene: TRBV28; CDR3aa: CASSGVRGPQHF; CDR3nt: TGTGCCAGCAGTGGGGTACGGGGGCCCCAGCATTTT
j_gene: TRBJ2-3; d_gene: NA; abundance: once; v_gene: TRBV9; CDR3aa: CASSVGGGIWDTQYF; CDR3nt: TGTGCCAGCAGCGTAGGAGGCGGTATTTGGGATACGCAGTATTTT
j_gene: TRBJ1-1; d_gene: NA; abundance: NA; v_gene: TRBV19; CDR3aa: CASSSWQANTEAFF; CDR3nt: TGTGCCAGTAGTAGTTGGCAGGCGAACACTGAAGCTTTCTTT
j_gene: TRBJ2-2; d_gene: TRBD2; abundance: NA; v_gene: TRBV7-8; CDR3aa: CASTIRGLAGNTGELFF; CDR3nt: TGTGCCAGCACCATTAGGGGACTAGCGGGGAACACCGGGGAGCTGTTTTTT
j_gene: TRBJ2-1; d_gene: TRBD1; abundance: NA; v_gene: TRBV28; CDR3aa: CASSPYDRVEQFF; CDR3nt: TGTGCCAGCAGTCCATATGACAGGGTTGAGCAGTTCTTC
j_gene: TRBJ2-3; d_gene: TRBD2; abundance: NA; v_gene: TRBV19; CDR3aa: CASKNSGGADTQYF; CDR3nt: TGTGCCAGTAAAAACTCGGGAGGGGCAGATACGCAGTATTTT